Below are 20 T cell receptor beta chains sequenced from a single sample in a study of blood T cell repertoires in COVID-19. TCRdb's table, derived via immunoSEQ multiplex PCR, lists solely in-frame clones and lacks some. Here the sample spans tens of thousands of clones, about nine tenths being singletons. The sample comprised peripheral blood. Receptors originate from a male donor with acute or convalescent COVID-19.

The chain has TRBV12-5 and TRBJ2-3; 11 bases are a match to TRBD2. V lost 7 bases and J lost 4; bases outside the gene matches: 4. CDR3 length equals 14 residues. CDR1 LGHNT and CDR2 FRNRAP come from the germline V gene. The CDR3 DNA sequence: TGTGCTAGTGCCCCGGGACTAGCGGCAGATACGCAGTATTTT. Translated: CASAPGLAADTQYF.

The chain joins TRBV30 to TRBJ1-2, with D possibly being TRBD1 (5 bases). From germline, CDR1 is GTSNPN and CDR2 SVGIG (reference sequence). CDR3 length: 15 residues. The V end lost 0 bases, the J end lost 4 bases, and 15 bases lay between the germline ends. The CDR3 DNA is TGTGCCTGGAGTGTCAGCGGGGCCTCTAGCTATGGCTACACCTTC. Residues: CAWSVSGASSYGYTF.

This clone showed up just once. The chain uses TRBV30 and TRBJ1-5; 7 bases agree with TRBD1. V was pared by 4 bases and J by 4 bases, with 4 bases of the junction left unmatched. The CDR3 extends over 13 amino acids. From germline, CDR1 is GTSNPN and CDR2 SVGIG (reference sequence). CDR3 loop: CAWTLDRNQPQHF. The CDR3 DNA is TGTGCCTGGACTCTGGACAGGAATCAGCCCCAGCATTTT.

The J gene is TRBJ1-3, the V gene TRBV11-2; possible D gene TRBD1, 5 bases. Germline V gene data show CDR1 as SGHAT and CDR2 as FQNNGV. Trimming took off 5 bases at V and 4 bases at J, with 15 bases between the two ends. This CDR3 is built from 15 residues. CDR3 residues: CASSPPGGRGNTIYF. The CDR3 DNA reads TGTGCCAGCAGCCCGCCGGGGGGGAGAGGAAACACCATATATTTT.

This chain joins TRBV6-5 and TRBJ1-5; a weak D match, TRBD1 (6 bases). Germline V CDR1 and CDR2: MNHEY, SVGAGI. The ends were cut back, 4 bases at V and 0 bases at J, with 10 bases in the middle. This CDR3 is built from 15 residues. The CDR3 coding sequence is TGTGCCAGCAGTTCTACCAGGGGTAGCAATCAGCCCCAGCATTTT. It specifies CASSSTRGSNQPQHF.

The V gene is TRBV9, the J gene TRBJ2-3, with 12 nucleotides matching TRBD1. The CDR3 totals 18 residues. Germline V gives CDR1 SGDLS, CDR2 YYNGEE. Unmatched junction bases numbered 12, after V lost 3 bases and J lost 4 bases. CDR3 coding DNA: TGTGCCAGCAGCGGTATACACCCGGGACAGGGGGCCTCAGATACGCAGTATTTT. Its protein product is CASSGIHPGQGASDTQYF.

The chain links TRBV13 to TRBJ1-1; D remains ambiguous. The CDR3 has 14 residues. Germline lookup yields CDR1 PRHDT and CDR2 FYEKMQ (reference sequence). The ends were cut back, 5 bases at V and 3 bases at J, with 13 bases in the middle. For the CDR3, the DNA is TGTGCCAGCAGCGGGGAGGGAGGGTACACTGAAGCTTTCTTT. This encodes CASSGEGGYTEAFF.

J is TRBJ2-1 and V is TRBV6-4; 12 nucleotides align to TRBD1. The V segment lost 5 bases and the J segment 7 bases; nucleotides outside the gene matches: 9. Germline V gives CDR1 MRHNA, CDR2 SNTAGT. The CDR3 totals 16 residues. As DNA, the CDR3 is TGTGCCAGCAGTCACCAGGGACAGGGGGCAGGGAATGAGCAGTTCTTC. This sequence encodes CASSHQGQGAGNEQFF.

The chain uses TRBV23-1 and TRBJ1-5, with TRBD1 as a possible D gene (6 bases). TRBV23-1 is known as an ORF, though its function is uncertain. Between the trimmed V and J ends, which lost 6 bases and 10 bases, there was a span of 10 bases. This CDR3 has 11 residues. This CDR3 reads CASSKGGPQHF. DNA for the CDR3: TGCGCCAGCAGCAAAGGGGGACCCCAGCATTTT.

As DNA, the CDR3 is TGTGCCAGCACACAGGGGGCGCGCAACACCGGGGAGCTGTTTTTT. This encodes CASTQGARNTGELFF. V is TRBV7-9 and J is TRBJ2-2, with 9 bases aligning to TRBD1. The junction had 5 bases not matched to a gene; V was cut back by 7 bases and J by 2 bases. CDR1 SEHNR and CDR2 FQNEAQ come from the germline V gene (reference sequence). This CDR3 comprises 15 residues.

This chain uses TRBV7-2 with TRBJ2-3, with unresolved D. This CDR3 has 13 residues. V was shortened by 4 bases and J by 2 bases, with 7 bases between the two germline ends. The V gene's germline CDR1 is SGHTA and CDR2 FQGNSA. CDR3 sequence (DNA): TGTGCCAGCAGCTCCCCCAACACAGATACGCAGTATTTT. Encoded protein: CASSSPNTDTQYF.

This chain connects TRBV28 to TRBJ1-2; D call uncertain. The ends were cut back, 5 bases at V and 2 bases at J, with 12 bases in the middle. The CDR3 totals 14 residues. The V gene's germline CDR1 is MDHEN and CDR2 SYDVKM. The CDR3 DNA is TGTGCCAGCAGTAGGACTGTTGAGAACTATGGCTACACCTTC. This translates into CASSRTVENYGYTF.

This chain uses TRBV7-6 with TRBJ2-2, with D possibly being TRBD2 (6 bases). CDR1 and CDR2 from the germline V gene are SGHVS and FNYEAQ. Trimming took off 8 bases at V and 0 bases at J, with 22 bases between the two ends. This CDR3 is built from 18 residues. CDR3 DNA sequence: TGTGCCAGCTCTCGGAACCGGGTCGGGGGAGCGAACACCGGGGAGCTGTTTTTT. This translates into CASSRNRVGGANTGELFF.

This chain joins TRBV5-1 and TRBJ2-6; D remains unclear. Trimming removed 0 bases from V and 4 bases from J, with 17 bases in between. CDR1 and CDR2 (germline): SGHRS, YFSETQ. The CDR3 runs 18 residues. The chain's CDR3 is CASSLGVMTQLGANVLTF. DNA for the CDR3: TGCGCCAGCAGCTTGGGAGTCATGACCCAACTAGGGGCCAACGTCCTGACTTTC.

The rearrangement uses TRBV25-1 and TRBJ1-4, with D unclear. CDR1 and CDR2 from the germline V gene are MGHDK and SYGVNS. CDR3 length: 15 residues. Trimming removed 1 base at V and 8 bases at J, with 14 bases between. CDR3 loop: CASSESPGLGEKLFF. The CDR3 nucleotides are TGTGCCAGCAGTGAATCCCCGGGGTTGGGGGAAAAACTGTTTTTT. The full variable domain, rest sourced from reference TRBV25-1 and TRBJ1-4, is EADIYQTPRYLVIGTGKKITLECSQTMGHDKMYWYQQDPGMELHLIHYSYGVNSTEKGDLSSESTVSRIRTEHFPLTLESARPSHTSQYLCASSESPGLGEKLFFGSGTQLSVL.

This clone has just a few counts. The J gene is TRBJ1-1, the V gene TRBV7-2, with D unclear. Trimming cost V 6 bases and J 5 bases, with 13 bases left between them. In germline, CDR1 is SGHTA, CDR2 FQGNSA. The CDR3 is 13 residues long. In DNA, the CDR3 is TGTGCCAGCAGGGGCACAGCGGAAACTGAAGCTTTCTTT. As protein: CASRGTAETEAFF.

CDR3: CASSYGLSGGDTQYF. The CDR3 nucleotides read TGTGCCAGCAGTTACGGACTGTCCGGCGGAGATACGCAGTATTTT. The rearrangement joins TRBV6-6 to TRBJ2-3; perhaps TRBD2 as D (5 bases). Germline values: CDR1 MNHNY, CDR2 SVGAGI (reference sequence). There are 15 residues in the CDR3. Trimming left V 2 bases short and J 5 bases short, with 14 bases between.

The chain carries TRBV7-8 and TRBJ2-1; TRBD2 agrees at 7 bases. This CDR3 is 17 amino acids long. J lost 0 bases, V lost 5 bases, and 10 bases had no gene match. CDR1 and CDR2 from the germline V gene are SGHVS and FQNEAQ. CDR3 DNA sequence: TGTGCCAGCAGCCCCACGGCCCGCGGGGGCTCCTACAATGAGCAGTTCTTC. Protein: CASSPTARGGSYNEQFF.

The V gene is TRBV2, the J gene TRBJ2-5; 7 positions match TRBD2. CDR1 and CDR2 from the germline V gene are SNHLY and FYNNEI. V shed 9 bases and J 0 bases; nucleotides not matched to a gene: 10. This CDR3 has 15 residues. CDR3 DNA: TGTGCCAGTGGAGGTGGCGGGGGATACCAAGAGACCCAGTACTTC. It is translated as CASGGGGGYQETQYF.

This chain connects TRBV5-1 to TRBJ2-5; the match to TRBD2 covers 9 bases. CDR1 and CDR2 (germline): SGHRS, YFSETQ. This CDR3 is built from 14 residues. V was clipped by 0 bases and J by 5 bases; unmatched bases: 2. CDR3 protein: CASSLASGEETQYF. CDR3 DNA sequence: TGCGCCAGCAGCTTGGCTAGCGGGGAGGAGACCCAGTACTTC.